Listed here are 29 T cell receptor beta chains from one sample, sequenced in a study of cytomegalovirus exposure and HLA in healthy donors. The assay was immunoSEQ multiplex PCR, and TCRdb's table has in-frame clones only and misses some. The sample has 100,000 to 150,000 clones; about 96% are singletons. Sequenced: PBMCs. Receptors originate from a man aged 18 to 35 in good health and CMV-seronegative.

The rearrangement joins TRBV7-9 to TRBJ2-7, with 8 nucleotides matching TRBD1. This CDR3 is 17 amino acids long. Germline V lookup: CDR1 SEHNR, CDR2 FQNEAQ (reference sequence). V lost 1 base to trimming and J lost 3 bases; unmatched junction nucleotides: 11. CDR3 sequence: CASSLGFGRTGLYEQYF. CDR3 coding DNA: TGTGCCAGCAGCTTAGGATTTGGGAGGACAGGGCTCTACGAGCAGTACTTC.

The chain has TRBV6-6 and TRBJ2-7; weak D call: TRBD1 (5 bases). Germline CDR1 is MNHNY and CDR2 is SVGAGI (reference sequence). The CDR3 has 14 residues. Trimming removed 0 bases at V and 2 bases at J, with 8 bases between. CDR3 region: CASSYSPGPYEQYF. CDR3 DNA sequence: TGTGCCAGCAGTTACTCCCCAGGGCCCTACGAGCAGTACTTC.

V usage is TRBV15 and J usage is TRBJ1-5; D unclear. The germline V gene has CDR1 LNHNV and CDR2 YYDKDF (reference sequence). V dropped 3 bases and J dropped 3 bases, with 6 bases sitting between them. The CDR3 has 13 residues. CDR3 sequence (DNA): TGTGCCACCAGCAGGGAGCACAATCAGCCCCAGCATTTT. It translates to CATSREHNQPQHF.

The chain recombines TRBV7-2 with TRBJ1-2; D remains unclear. Deletions cut 1 base from V and 3 bases from J, with 12 bases between. CDR1 SGHTA and CDR2 FQGNSA come from the germline V gene. The CDR3 runs to 15 residues. The CDR3 coding sequence is TGTGCCAGCAGCTTAGTGGAGATTAGGTACTATGGCTACACCTTC. Residues: CASSLVEIRYYGYTF.

The chain employs TRBV9 and TRBJ2-2; 13 bases align to TRBD2. Germline CDR1 reads SGDLS; CDR2 reads YYNGEE. The length of the CDR3 is 19 residues. V shed 3 bases, J shed 6 bases, and the junction held 14 bases outside the gene matches. This CDR3 reads CASSGGTSGLAGYAGELFF. As DNA, the CDR3 is TGTGCCAGCAGCGGAGGTACCTCGGGACTAGCGGGATATGCCGGGGAGCTGTTTTTT.

The V gene is TRBV2, the J gene TRBJ2-3; TRBD2 matches 8 bases. This CDR3 is built from 16 residues. Per the germline V gene, CDR1 is SNHLY and CDR2 is FYNNEI. Losses at the gene ends were 5 bases for V and 4 bases for J; bases not matched to a gene: 11. CDR3 coding DNA: TGTGCCAGCAGTCTCCCGGGACTAGAGGTCCCAGATACGCAGTATTTT. It yields the protein CASSLPGLEVPDTQYF.

The chain recombines TRBV18 with TRBJ2-1; TRBD2 matches at 7 bases. V was clipped by 5 bases and J by 0 bases; unmatched bases: 10. Per the germline V gene, CDR1 is KGHSH and CDR2 is LQKENI. This CDR3 comprises 17 residues. CDR3 sequence reads: CASSFRGGDHSYNEQFF. The CDR3 DNA is TGTGCCAGCTCATTCCGTGGGGGGGACCACTCCTACAATGAGCAGTTCTTC.

V gene TRBV4-3 combines with J gene TRBJ2-5; 12 nucleotides match TRBD2. CDR3 size: 13 residues. Losses at the gene ends were 6 bases for V and 7 bases for J; bases not matched to a gene: 3. Germline V lookup: CDR1 LGHNA, CDR2 YSLEER. CDR3 in amino acids: CASSSTSGGTQYF. CDR3 coding DNA: TGCGCCAGCAGTTCGACTAGCGGGGGGACCCAGTACTTC.

The chain links TRBV19 to TRBJ1-5, with no clear D. The CDR3 is 15 amino acids. The germline V and J ends were trimmed by 5 bases and 2 bases, with 13 bases remaining between them. The germline CDR1 and CDR2 sequences are LNHDA and SQIVND (reference sequence). In DNA form, the CDR3 reads TGTGCCAGTAGTCCCTCAGGAGGTGGCAATCAGCCCCAGCATTTT. It yields the protein CASSPSGGGNQPQHF.

This chain uses TRBV6-6 with TRBJ1-4; 9 nucleotides line up with TRBD1. Germline V gene lookup returns CDR1 MNHNY and CDR2 SVGAGI (reference sequence). This CDR3 region has 15 residues. After removal of 5 bases from V and 8 bases from J, the junction contained 9 bases not matched to a gene. CDR3 coding DNA: TGTGCCAGCAGTCAGACTCGGGACAGGGTAGAAAAACTGTTTTTT. Protein product: CASSQTRDRVEKLFF.

This chain uses TRBV6-8 with TRBJ2-1; 8 bases match TRBD2. The germline V gene has CDR1 MNHGY and CDR2 SAAAGT. The CDR3 contains 15 residues. V shed 7 bases, J shed 5 bases, and the junction held 10 bases outside the gene matches. CDR3 residues: CASIRLVLADNEQFF. The CDR3 nucleotides read TGTGCCAGCATCCGGTTGGTACTAGCGGACAATGAGCAGTTCTTC.

This clone was counted only a few times. The chain links TRBV28 to TRBJ1-2; unclear D gene. CDR3 size: 13 residues. Per the germline V gene, CDR1 is MDHEN and CDR2 is SYDVKM. Trimming left V 1 base short and J 3 bases short, with 6 bases between. CDR3 sequence (DNA): TGTGCCAGCAGTTTATTGGAGCACTATGGCTACACCTTC. It translates to CASSLLEHYGYTF.

The V call is TRBV7-2, the J call TRBJ2-1; D is perhaps TRBD2 (6 bases). Germline CDR1 reads SGHTA; CDR2 reads FQGNSA. This CDR3 is built from 14 residues. V dropped 5 bases and J dropped 10 bases, with 18 bases sitting between them. CDR3 loop: CASSPPGVSQEQFF. DNA of the CDR3: TGTGCCAGCAGCCCTCCGGGGGTTTCCCAGGAGCAGTTCTTC.

The chain carries TRBV6-5 and TRBJ2-3, with 8 bases fitting TRBD2. CDR1 is MNHEY and CDR2 is SVGAGI in the germline V gene. The V segment lost 8 bases and the J segment 3 bases; nucleotides outside the gene matches: 10. CDR3 length equals 15 residues. The CDR3 protein is CASQNGAGETDTQYF. The CDR3 DNA reads TGTGCCAGCCAAAACGGAGCGGGAGAGACAGATACGCAGTATTTT.

The table lists this clone with a count of one. This chain links TRBV4-3 with TRBJ2-7; 11 positions match TRBD1. Germline CDR1 and CDR2: LGHNA and YSLEER. The CDR3 covers 16 residues. V lost 3 bases, J lost 4 bases, and 8 bases stayed unmatched. The CDR3 region is CASSQDGTGGFYEQYF. CDR3 nucleotides: TGCGCCAGCAGCCAGGATGGGACAGGGGGGTTTTACGAGCAGTACTTC.

The rearrangement joins TRBV27 to TRBJ1-1, with a weak D call TRBD1 (5 bases). The CDR3 extends over 14 amino acids. Germline V gene sequence: CDR1 MNHEY, CDR2 SMNVEV (reference sequence). V was clipped by 5 bases and J by 0 bases, with 10 bases between them. CDR3 region: CASSRRGVNTEAFF. Written as DNA, the CDR3 is TGTGCCAGCAGTCGGCGGGGGGTGAACACTGAAGCTTTCTTT.

The CDR3 DNA reads as TGTGCCAGCAGCTTACACGAGTCCGGGCAGTACTTC. Its protein product is CASSLHESGQYF. The chain carries TRBV11-3 and TRBJ2-7; D call uncertain. The V end lost 2 bases, the J end lost 9 bases, and 11 bases lay between the germline ends. Germline V gives CDR1 SGHNT, CDR2 YENEEA. The CDR3 extends over 12 amino acids.

The rearrangement links TRBV13 to TRBJ2-5; D not certain. Germline V lookup: CDR1 PRHDT, CDR2 FYEKMQ (reference sequence). V was pared by 5 bases and J by 2 bases, with 6 bases between. There are 12 residues in the CDR3. The CDR3 region has the DNA TGTGCCAGCAGCCCCCAGCAAGAGACCCAGTACTTC. Its translation is CASSPQQETQYF.

The chain recombines TRBV4-3 with TRBJ2-3; 13 nucleotides agree with TRBD2. The CDR3 contains 17 residues. CDR1 is LGHNA, CDR2 YSLEER, per germline. V shed 9 bases and J 2 bases; nucleotides not matched to a gene: 11. The CDR3 spells CASNLPGLAGITDTQYF. The CDR3 nucleotides are TGCGCCAGTAATTTACCGGGACTAGCGGGAATCACAGATACGCAGTATTTT.

In this sample, this clone turned up once. The sample holds other DNA sequences that translate to the same CDR3. V gene TRBV30 combines with J gene TRBJ2-4; 7 bases line up with TRBD1. V was pared by 3 bases and J by 6 bases, with 8 bases of the junction left unmatched. CDR1 is GTSNPN, CDR2 SVGIG, per germline (reference sequence). The CDR3 consists of 14 residues. The CDR3 sequence is CAWSVRQGRNIQYF. In nucleotides, the CDR3 is TGTGCCTGGAGCGTACGACAGGGTAGAAACATTCAGTACTTC. Full variable domain (missing parts from reference TRBV30 and TRBJ2-4): SQTIHQWPATLVQPVGSPLSLECTVEGTSNPNLYWYRQAAGRGLQLLFYSVGIGQISSEVPQNLSASRPQDRQFILSSKKLLLSDSGFYLCAWSVRQGRNIQYFGAGTRLSVL.

V is TRBV6-5 and J is TRBJ2-3; TRBD2 matches 14 bases. V lost 4 bases and J lost 3; bases outside the gene matches: 3. CDR1 is MNHEY, CDR2 SVGAGI, per germline. CDR3 length: 16 amino acids. The CDR3 protein is CASSSGLAGETDTQYF. As DNA, the CDR3 is TGTGCCAGCAGTTCGGGACTAGCGGGAGAAACAGATACGCAGTATTTT.

The chain links TRBV28 to TRBJ2-7, with 7 bases matching TRBD2. V shed 9 bases and J 2 bases; nucleotides not matched to a gene: 13. Germline V gene data show CDR1 as MDHEN and CDR2 as SYDVKM. CDR3 length equals 15 residues. Here the CDR3 reads CASSSPGTKAYEQYF. The CDR3 coding sequence is TGTGCCAGTTCTTCGCCCGGGACTAAAGCCTACGAGCAGTACTTC.

V gene TRBV13 combines with J gene TRBJ1-1; no reliable D call. The CDR3 consists of 12 residues. V was cut by 5 bases and J by 5 bases, with 9 bases left in between. Germline assignment: CDR1 PRHDT and CDR2 FYEKMQ (reference sequence). This CDR3 is CASSNGRTEAFF. For the CDR3, the DNA is TGTGCCAGCAGCAATGGGAGGACTGAAGCTTTCTTT. The full variable domain, with the rest looked up from reference TRBV13 and TRBJ1-1, is AAGVIQSPRHLIKEKRETATLKCYPIPRHDTVYWYQQGPGQDPQFLISFYEKMQSDKGSIPDRFSAQQFSDYHSELNMSSLELGDSALYFCASSNGRTEAFFGQGTRLTVV.

The chain combines TRBV11-1 with TRBJ2-1; 16 bases line up with TRBD2. CDR1 and CDR2 (germline): SGHAT, FQDESV (reference sequence). V gave up 3 bases and J gave up 6 bases; unmatched junction bases: 5. The CDR3 extends over 17 amino acids. CDR3 loop: CASSLGLAGGQGNEQFF. For the CDR3, the DNA is TGTGCCAGCAGCTTGGGACTAGCGGGAGGGCAGGGCAATGAGCAGTTCTTC. Full variable domain (rest looked up from reference TRBV11-1 and TRBJ2-1): EAEVAQSPRYKITEKSQAVAFWCDPISGHATLYWYRQILGQGPELLVQFQDESVVDDSQLPKDRFSAERLKGVDSTLKIQPAELGDSAMYLCASSLGLAGGQGNEQFFGPGTRLTVL.

The rearrangement links TRBV5-1 to TRBJ1-4; D is possibly TRBD1 (6 bases). This CDR3 has 15 residues. Trimming cost V 4 bases and J 7 bases, with 17 bases left between them. CDR1 and CDR2 (germline): SGHRS, YFSETQ. This CDR3 is CASSPGGRGLEKLFF. The CDR3 bases are TGCGCCAGCAGCCCGGGGGGCAGGGGCCTTGAAAAACTGTTTTTT.

This chain joins TRBV19 and TRBJ2-2, with D tentatively TRBD1 (6 bases). Germline CDR1 LNHDA, CDR2 SQIVND (reference sequence). V lost 9 bases and J lost 6, with 11 bases in between. The CDR3 runs 12 residues. The chain's CDR3 is CASTGSSGELFF. CDR3 coding DNA: TGTGCCAGCACAGGGTCCTCCGGGGAGCTGTTTTTT. The full variable domain, its missing parts supplied by reference TRBV19 and TRBJ2-2, is DGGITQSPKYLFRKEGQNVTLSCEQNLNHDAMYWYRQDPGQGLRLIYYSQIVNDFQKGDIAEGYSVSREKKESFPLTVTSAQKNPTAFYLCASTGSSGELFFGEGSRLTVL.

This chain uses TRBV11-1 with TRBJ2-7, with 10 bases aligning to TRBD1. V gave up 3 bases and J gave up 7 bases; unmatched junction bases: 6. Germline assignment: CDR1 SGHAT and CDR2 FQDESV (reference sequence). The CDR3 runs 14 residues. The CDR3 spells CASSFGTGVREQYF. The CDR3 DNA is TGTGCCAGCAGCTTCGGGACAGGGGTTCGGGAGCAGTACTTC.

The rearrangement links TRBV6-5 to TRBJ1-2; TRBD1 might be the D (6 bases). The V and J ends lost 0 bases and 6 bases respectively, with 14 bases between them. Germline V lookup: CDR1 MNHEY, CDR2 SVGAGI. The CDR3 covers 15 residues. The CDR3 region is CASSYSPGQPHGYTF. CDR3 in DNA: TGTGCCAGCAGTTACTCTCCGGGACAACCTCATGGCTACACCTTC.

In this sample, this clone turned up a few times. The CDR3 coding sequence is TGCAGCGTCTCGGACAGGGCGGACGGCTACACCTTC. It yields the protein CSVSDRADGYTF. The V and J genes are TRBV29-1 and TRBJ1-2, with 8 bases matching TRBD1. In germline, CDR1 is SQVTM, CDR2 ANQGSEA. The V segment lost 6 bases and the J segment 8 bases; nucleotides outside the gene matches: 8. There are 12 residues in the CDR3.